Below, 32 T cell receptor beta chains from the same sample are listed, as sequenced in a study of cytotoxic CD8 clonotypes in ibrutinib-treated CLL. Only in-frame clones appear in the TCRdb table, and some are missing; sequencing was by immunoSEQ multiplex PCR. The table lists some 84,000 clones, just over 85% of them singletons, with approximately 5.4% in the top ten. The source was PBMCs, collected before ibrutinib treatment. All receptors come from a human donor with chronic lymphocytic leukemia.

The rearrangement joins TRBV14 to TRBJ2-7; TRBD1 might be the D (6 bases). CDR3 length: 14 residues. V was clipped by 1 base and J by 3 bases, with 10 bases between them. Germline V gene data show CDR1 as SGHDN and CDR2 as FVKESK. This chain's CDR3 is CASSQGTAYYEQYF. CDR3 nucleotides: TGTGCCAGCAGCCAAGGGACAGCATACTACGAGCAGTACTTC.

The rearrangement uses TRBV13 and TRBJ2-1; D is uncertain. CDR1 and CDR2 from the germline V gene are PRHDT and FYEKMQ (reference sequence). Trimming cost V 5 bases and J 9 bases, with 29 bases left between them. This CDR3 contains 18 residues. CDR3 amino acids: CASSTLKKSLAMATEQFF. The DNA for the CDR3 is TGTGCCAGCAGCACTCTTAAAAAGTCCTTGGCTATGGCCACTGAGCAGTTCTTC.

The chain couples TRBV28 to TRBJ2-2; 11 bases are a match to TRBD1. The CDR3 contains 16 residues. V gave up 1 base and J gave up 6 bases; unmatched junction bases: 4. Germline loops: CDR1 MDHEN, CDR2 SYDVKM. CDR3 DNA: TGTGCCAGCAGTTTATTCGGACAGGGGGCGTCCGGGGAGCTGTTTTTT. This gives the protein CASSLFGQGASGELFF. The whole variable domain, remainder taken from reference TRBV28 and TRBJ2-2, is DVKVTQSSRYLVKRTGEKVFLECVQDMDHENMFWYRQDPGLGLRLIYFSYDVKMKEKGDIPEGYSVSREKKERFSLILESASTNQTSMYLCASSLFGQGASGELFFGEGSRLTVL.

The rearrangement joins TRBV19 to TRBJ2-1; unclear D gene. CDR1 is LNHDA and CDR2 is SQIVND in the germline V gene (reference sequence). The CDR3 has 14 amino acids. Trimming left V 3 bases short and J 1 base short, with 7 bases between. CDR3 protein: CASSMDPSYNEQFF. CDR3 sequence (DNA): TGTGCCAGTAGTATGGATCCTTCCTACAATGAGCAGTTCTTC.

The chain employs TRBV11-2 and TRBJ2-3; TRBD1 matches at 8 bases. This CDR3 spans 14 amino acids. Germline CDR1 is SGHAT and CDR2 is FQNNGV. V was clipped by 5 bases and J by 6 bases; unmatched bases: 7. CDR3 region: CASSLGQGVDTQYF. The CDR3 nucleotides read TGTGCCAGCAGCCTTGGACAGGGAGTGGATACGCAGTATTTT.

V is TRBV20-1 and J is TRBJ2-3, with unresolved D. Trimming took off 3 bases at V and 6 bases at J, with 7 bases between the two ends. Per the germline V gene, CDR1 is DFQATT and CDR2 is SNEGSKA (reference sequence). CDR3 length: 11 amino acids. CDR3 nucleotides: TGCAGTGCTAGCGGCCGGGATACGCAGTATTTT. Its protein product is CSASGRDTQYF.

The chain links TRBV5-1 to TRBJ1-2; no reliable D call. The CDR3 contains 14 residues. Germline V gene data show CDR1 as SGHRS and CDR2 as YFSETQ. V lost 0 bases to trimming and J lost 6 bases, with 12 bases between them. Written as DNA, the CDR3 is TGCGCCAGCAGCTTGGCCGGCTACGGGAATGGCTACACCTTC. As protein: CASSLAGYGNGYTF.

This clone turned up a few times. The CDR3 bases are TGTGCCAGCAGCCATCCAGGGAACGAGCAGTACTTC. Residues: CASSHPGNEQYF. The chain joins TRBV7-8 to TRBJ2-7; a possible D gene is TRBD1 (5 bases). V lost 5 bases and J 5 bases, leaving 10 bases between the germline ends. Germline-derived CDR1 and CDR2 are SGHVS and FQNEAQ. The CDR3 is made up of 12 amino acids.

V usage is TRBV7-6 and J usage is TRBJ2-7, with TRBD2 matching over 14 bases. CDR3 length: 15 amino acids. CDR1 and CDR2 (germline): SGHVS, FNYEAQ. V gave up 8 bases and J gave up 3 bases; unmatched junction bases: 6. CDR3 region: CASLPGLAGVYEQYF. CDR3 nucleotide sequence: TGTGCCAGCCTTCCGGGACTAGCGGGAGTCTACGAGCAGTACTTC.

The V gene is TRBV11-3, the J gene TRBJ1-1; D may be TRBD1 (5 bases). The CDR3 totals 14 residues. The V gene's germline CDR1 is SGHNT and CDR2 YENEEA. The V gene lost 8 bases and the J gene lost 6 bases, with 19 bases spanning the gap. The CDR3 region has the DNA TGTGCCAGCGTGGCGAGGCAGGGTAGTCCTGAAGCTTTCTTT. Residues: CASVARQGSPEAFF.

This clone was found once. CDR3 DNA sequence: TGTGCCAGCAGCTTAGCGGACAGCCGATTTGAAGCTTTCTTT. This translates into CASSLADSRFEAFF. This chain uses TRBV11-1 with TRBJ1-1, with D possibly being TRBD1 (6 bases). The germline V gene encodes CDR1 SGHAT and CDR2 FQDESV (reference sequence). The CDR3 covers 14 residues. V was shortened by 0 bases and J by 7 bases, with 12 bases between the two germline ends. Combining the CDR3 with reference TRBV11-1 and TRBJ1-1 gives the whole variable domain EAEVAQSPRYKITEKSQAVAFWCDPISGHATLYWYRQILGQGPELLVQFQDESVVDDSQLPKDRFSAERLKGVDSTLKIQPAELGDSAMYLCASSLADSRFEAFFGQGTRLTVV.

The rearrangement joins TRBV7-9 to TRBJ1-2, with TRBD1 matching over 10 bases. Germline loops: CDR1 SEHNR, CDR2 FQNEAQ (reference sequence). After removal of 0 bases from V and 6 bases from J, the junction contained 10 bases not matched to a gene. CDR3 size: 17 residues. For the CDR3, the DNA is TGTGCCAGCAGCTTAGCGGGACAGGGGCCTTCCGGCGATGGCTACACCTTC. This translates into CASSLAGQGPSGDGYTF.

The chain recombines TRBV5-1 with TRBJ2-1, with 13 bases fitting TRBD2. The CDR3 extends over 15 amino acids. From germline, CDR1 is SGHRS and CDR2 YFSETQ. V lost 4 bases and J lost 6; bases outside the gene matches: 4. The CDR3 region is CASSPGTSGVNEQFF. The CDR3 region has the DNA TGCGCCAGCAGCCCCGGGACTAGCGGGGTCAATGAGCAGTTCTTC.

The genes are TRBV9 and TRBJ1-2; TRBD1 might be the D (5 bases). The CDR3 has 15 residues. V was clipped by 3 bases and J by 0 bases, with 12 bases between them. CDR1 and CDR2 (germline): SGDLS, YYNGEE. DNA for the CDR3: TGTGCCAGCAGCGCCACAGGTGGGGCTAACTATGGCTACACCTTC. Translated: CASSATGGANYGYTF.

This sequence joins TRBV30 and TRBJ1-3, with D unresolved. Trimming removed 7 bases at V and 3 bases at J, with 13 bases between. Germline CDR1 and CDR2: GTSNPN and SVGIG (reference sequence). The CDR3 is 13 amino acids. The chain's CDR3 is CALGRAFGNTIYF. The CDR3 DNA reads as TGTGCCTTAGGACGCGCTTTTGGAAACACCATATATTTT.

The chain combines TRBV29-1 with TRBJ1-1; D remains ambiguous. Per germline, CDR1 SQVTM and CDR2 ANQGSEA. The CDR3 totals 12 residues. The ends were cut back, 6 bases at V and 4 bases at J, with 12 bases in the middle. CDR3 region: CSVPVYGTEAFF. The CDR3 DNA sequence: TGCAGCGTCCCAGTATATGGCACTGAAGCTTTCTTT.

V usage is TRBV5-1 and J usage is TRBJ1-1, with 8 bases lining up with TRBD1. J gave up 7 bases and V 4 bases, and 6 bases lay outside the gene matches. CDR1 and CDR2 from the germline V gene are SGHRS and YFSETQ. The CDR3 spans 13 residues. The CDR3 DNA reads TGCGCCAGCAGCCTGTACAGGGGGGATGAAGCTTTCTTT. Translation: CASSLYRGDEAFF.

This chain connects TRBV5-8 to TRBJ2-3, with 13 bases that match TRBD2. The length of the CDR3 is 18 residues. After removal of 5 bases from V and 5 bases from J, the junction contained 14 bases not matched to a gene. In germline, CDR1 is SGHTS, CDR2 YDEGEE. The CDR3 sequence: CASSSGLAGRLVRDTQYF. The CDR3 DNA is TGTGCCAGCAGTTCGGGACTAGCGGGAAGGCTCGTGAGAGATACGCAGTATTTT.

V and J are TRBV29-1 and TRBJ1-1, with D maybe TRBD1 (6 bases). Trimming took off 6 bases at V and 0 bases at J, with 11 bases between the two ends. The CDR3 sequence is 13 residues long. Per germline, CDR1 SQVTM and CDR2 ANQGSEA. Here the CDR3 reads CSVPGVMNTEAFF. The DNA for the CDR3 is TGCAGCGTCCCAGGGGTGATGAACACTGAAGCTTTCTTT.

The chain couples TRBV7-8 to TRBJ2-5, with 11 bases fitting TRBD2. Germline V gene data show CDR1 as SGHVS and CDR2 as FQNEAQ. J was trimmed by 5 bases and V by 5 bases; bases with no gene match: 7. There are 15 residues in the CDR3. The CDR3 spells CASSRIAGGGETQYF. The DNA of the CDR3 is TGTGCCAGCAGCAGAATAGCGGGAGGGGGGGAGACCCAGTACTTC.

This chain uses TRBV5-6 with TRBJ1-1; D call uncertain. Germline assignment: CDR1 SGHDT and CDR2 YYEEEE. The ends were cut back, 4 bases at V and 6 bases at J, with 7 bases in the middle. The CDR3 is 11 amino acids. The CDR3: CASSAGPEAFF. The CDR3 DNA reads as TGTGCCAGCAGCGCGGGCCCTGAAGCTTTCTTT. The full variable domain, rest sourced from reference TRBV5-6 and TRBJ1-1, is DAGVTQSPTHLIKTRGQQVTLRCSPKSGHDTVSWYQQALGQGPQFIFQYYEEEERQRGNFPDRFSGHQFPNYSSELNVNALLLGDSALYLCASSAGPEAFFGQGTRLTVV.

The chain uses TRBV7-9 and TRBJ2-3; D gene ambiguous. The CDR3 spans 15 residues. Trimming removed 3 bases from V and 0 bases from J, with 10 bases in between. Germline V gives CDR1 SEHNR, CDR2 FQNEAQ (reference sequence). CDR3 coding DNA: TGTGCCAGCAGCTTCCCGGCCCTGAGCACAGATACGCAGTATTTT. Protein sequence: CASSFPALSTDTQYF.

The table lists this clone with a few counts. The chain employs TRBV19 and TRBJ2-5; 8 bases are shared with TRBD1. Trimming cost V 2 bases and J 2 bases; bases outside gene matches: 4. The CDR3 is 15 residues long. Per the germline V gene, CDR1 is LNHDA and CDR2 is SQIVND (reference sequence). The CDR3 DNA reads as TGTGCCAGTAGTATAATTGGACAGGGACAAGAGACCCAGTACTTC. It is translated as CASSIIGQGQETQYF.

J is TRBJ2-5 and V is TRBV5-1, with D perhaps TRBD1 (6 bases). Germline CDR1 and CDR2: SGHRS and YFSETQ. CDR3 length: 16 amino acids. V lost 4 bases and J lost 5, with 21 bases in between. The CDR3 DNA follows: TGCGCCAGCAGCGGGGACATCCCTCCATCAACGGAGACCCAGTACTTC. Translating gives CASSGDIPPSTETQYF.

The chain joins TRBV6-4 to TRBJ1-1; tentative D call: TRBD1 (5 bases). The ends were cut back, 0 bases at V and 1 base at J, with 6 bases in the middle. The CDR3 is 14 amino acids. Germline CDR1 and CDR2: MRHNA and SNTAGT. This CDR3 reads CASSDSGANTEAFF. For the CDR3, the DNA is TGTGCCAGCAGTGACTCAGGGGCGAACACTGAAGCTTTCTTT.

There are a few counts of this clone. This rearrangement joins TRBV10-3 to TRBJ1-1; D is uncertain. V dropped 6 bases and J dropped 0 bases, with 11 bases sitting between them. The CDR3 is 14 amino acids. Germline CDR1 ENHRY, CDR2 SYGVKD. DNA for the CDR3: TGTGCCATCAGGGCTGGGATGGTGAACACTGAAGCTTTCTTT. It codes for CAIRAGMVNTEAFF.

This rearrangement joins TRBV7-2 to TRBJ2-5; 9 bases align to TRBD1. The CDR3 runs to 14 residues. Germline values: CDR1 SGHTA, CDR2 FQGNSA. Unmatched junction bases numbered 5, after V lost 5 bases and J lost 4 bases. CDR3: CASSVGTGRETQYF. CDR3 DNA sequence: TGTGCCAGCAGCGTCGGGACAGGGAGAGAGACCCAGTACTTC.

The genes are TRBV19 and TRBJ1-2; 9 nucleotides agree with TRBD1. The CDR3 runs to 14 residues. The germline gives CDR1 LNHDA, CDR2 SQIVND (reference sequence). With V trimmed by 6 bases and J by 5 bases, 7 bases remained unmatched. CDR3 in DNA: TGTGCCAGTAGCCACGGGACAGGGAGGTATGGCTACACCTTC. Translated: CASSHGTGRYGYTF.

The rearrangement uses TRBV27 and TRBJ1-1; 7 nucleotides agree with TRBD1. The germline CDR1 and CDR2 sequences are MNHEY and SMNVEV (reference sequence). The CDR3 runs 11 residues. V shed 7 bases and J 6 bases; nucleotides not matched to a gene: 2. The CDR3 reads CASTGTAEAFF. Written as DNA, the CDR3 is TGTGCCAGCACCGGGACAGCTGAAGCTTTCTTT.

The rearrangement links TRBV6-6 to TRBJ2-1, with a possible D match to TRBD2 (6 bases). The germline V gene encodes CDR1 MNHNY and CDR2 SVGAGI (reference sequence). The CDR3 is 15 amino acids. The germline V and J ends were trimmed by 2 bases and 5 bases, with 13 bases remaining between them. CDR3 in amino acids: CASSYVWASDNEQFF. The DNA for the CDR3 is TGTGCCAGCAGTTACGTCTGGGCTAGCGACAATGAGCAGTTCTTC.

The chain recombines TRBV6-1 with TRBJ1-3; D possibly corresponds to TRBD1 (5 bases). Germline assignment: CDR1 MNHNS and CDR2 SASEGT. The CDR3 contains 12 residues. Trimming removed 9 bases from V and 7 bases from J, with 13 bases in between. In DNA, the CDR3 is TGTGCCAGTCTCGGGTACAGGAACACCATATATTTT. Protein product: CASLGYRNTIYF.

Written as DNA, the CDR3 is TGTGCCAGCAGCGTAGGCGTGGGGGGGAGAGGATATGGCTACACCTTC. It codes for CASSVGVGGRGYGYTF. The gene calls are TRBV9 and TRBJ1-2; maybe TRBD1 (5 bases). This CDR3 region has 16 residues. Germline CDR1 is SGDLS and CDR2 is YYNGEE. V was trimmed by 0 bases and J by 5 bases, leaving 17 bases between them.